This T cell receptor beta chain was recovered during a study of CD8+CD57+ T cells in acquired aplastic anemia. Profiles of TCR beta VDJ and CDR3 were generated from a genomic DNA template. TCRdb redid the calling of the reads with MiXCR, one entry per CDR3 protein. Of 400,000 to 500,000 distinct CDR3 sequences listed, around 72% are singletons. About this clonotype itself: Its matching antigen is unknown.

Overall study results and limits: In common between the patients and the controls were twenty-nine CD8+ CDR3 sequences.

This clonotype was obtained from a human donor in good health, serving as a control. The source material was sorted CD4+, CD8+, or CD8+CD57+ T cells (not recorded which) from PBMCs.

In DNA, the CDR3 is TGTGCCAGCAGCTCGGATGGACCAGCCACTCCCTCGACCTTC. Its translation: CASSSDGPATPSTF. The V call is TRBV7-3, the J call TRBJ1-2; D remains unclear. CDR1 and CDR2 (germline): SGHTA, FQGTGA. CDR3 length: 14 residues. Deletions cut 4 bases from V and 14 bases from J, with 23 bases between.